These 18 T cell receptor beta chains came from one sample sequenced in a study of T cell responses to AZD1222 COVID-19 vaccine. Data came from immunoSEQ multiplex PCR; TCRdb stores just in-frame clones and leaves some out. The sample comprises about 90,000 clones, roughly 88% of which are singletons, and about 9.3% rests with the top ten. The specimen comprised peripheral blood, sampled on day 0 of MenACWY control vaccination. These receptors all come from an adult in good health.

This clone is medium-sized in the sample. Other DNA sequences of this sample code for an identical CDR3. The chain employs TRBV19 and TRBJ2-3; D is ambiguous. The CDR3 covers 14 residues. Germline loops: CDR1 LNHDA, CDR2 SQIVND (reference sequence). With 0 bases removed from V and 0 bases from J, the gap between germline ends came to 4 bases. The CDR3 region has the DNA TGTGCCAGTAGTATAGACAGAAGCACAGATACGCAGTATTTT. It specifies CASSIDRSTDTQYF.

The rearrangement links TRBV2 to TRBJ2-7, with TRBD1 as a possible D gene (5 bases). The CDR3 runs 15 residues. In germline, CDR1 is SNHLY, CDR2 FYNNEI. Trimming removed 3 bases from V and 4 bases from J, with 16 bases in between. The CDR3: CASSEDQWTWYEQYF. For the CDR3, the DNA is TGTGCCAGCAGTGAGGACCAATGGACATGGTACGAGCAGTACTTC.

The rearrangement uses TRBV16 and TRBJ1-2; 7 nucleotides line up with TRBD1. V trimming: 4 bases; J trimming: 8 bases; junction bases outside the gene matches: 7. The CDR3 is 13 residues long. CDR1 KGHSY and CDR2 FQNENV come from the germline V gene. The DNA for the CDR3 is TGTGCCAGCAGCCCCGGACAGGAGAGGGGCTACACCTTC. The encoded protein is CASSPGQERGYTF.

V is TRBV3-1 (or the pseudogene TRBV3-2) and J is TRBJ1-2; weak D call: TRBD1 (6 bases). The germline V gene encodes CDR1 LGHDT and CDR2 YNNKEL (reference sequence). CDR3 length: 17 residues. V shed 0 bases and J shed 5 bases, with 19 bases lying between them. CDR3 loop: CASSQDRDNRVKYGYTF. In nucleotides, the CDR3 is TGTGCCAGCAGCCAAGATCGTGATAACAGGGTTAAGTATGGCTACACCTTC.

V and J are TRBV5-1 and TRBJ1-3; D possibly corresponds to TRBD1 (5 bases). Trimming removed 4 bases from V and 4 bases from J, with 12 bases in between. The CDR3 has 14 residues. Germline V gives CDR1 SGHRS, CDR2 YFSETQ. The CDR3 is CASSNGGAGNTIYF. The CDR3 DNA is TGCGCCAGCAGCAACGGCGGGGCGGGAAACACCATATATTTT.

V and J are TRBV6-2 or TRBV6-3 and TRBJ1-5; 7 bases agree with TRBD1. The CDR3 sequence is 13 residues long. J lost 10 bases, V lost 4 bases, and 7 bases had no gene match. The V gene's germline CDR1 is MNHEY and CDR2 SVGEGT. CDR3 sequence: CASSSWGTVPQHF. The CDR3 nucleotides are TGTGCCAGCAGTTCCTGGGGGACAGTTCCCCAGCATTTT.

This clone was counted a single time. J is TRBJ2-1 and V is TRBV7-2; TRBD2 matches 8 bases. This CDR3 has 16 amino acids. V trimming: 4 bases; J trimming: 9 bases; junction bases outside the gene matches: 14. The germline V gene has CDR1 SGHTA and CDR2 FQGNSA. In nucleotides, the CDR3 is TGTGCCAGCAGCTCACTTTCTGGACGGGGGGGAGCTGAGCAGTTCTTC. It encodes CASSSLSGRGGAEQFF.

This chain connects TRBV4-1 to TRBJ2-4, with D possibly matching TRBD2 (7 bases). V was cut by 4 bases and J by 8 bases, with 18 bases left in between. Germline V gene lookup returns CDR1 MGHRA and CDR2 YSYEKL. This CDR3 has 15 residues. CDR3 nucleotides: TGCGCCAGCAGCCCAGGAGGGGGGGGACGGGACATTCAGTACTTC. Translation: CASSPGGGGRDIQYF.

The chain has TRBV6-6 and TRBJ1-4; the D is unclear. CDR3 length: 11 residues. Germline assignment: CDR1 MNHNY and CDR2 SVGAGI (reference sequence). V dropped 7 bases and J dropped 8 bases, with 8 bases sitting between them. The CDR3 nucleotides are TGTGCCAGCAAAGATAAGGAAAAACTGTTTTTT. Its translation: CASKDKEKLFF.

The chain links TRBV18 to TRBJ1-5; D is unclear. Germline-derived CDR1 and CDR2 are KGHSH and LQKENI. Deletions cut 5 bases from V and 5 bases from J, with 13 bases between. The CDR3 is made up of 14 amino acids. CDR3 residues: CASSVSGYYQPQHF. CDR3 DNA sequence: TGTGCCAGCTCAGTGTCAGGTTACTATCAGCCCCAGCATTTT.

The rearrangement uses TRBV9 and TRBJ1-2; a weak D match, TRBD1 (5 bases). V was trimmed by 0 bases and J by 8 bases, leaving 8 bases between them. The germline V gene has CDR1 SGDLS and CDR2 YYNGEE. The CDR3 sequence is 12 residues long. The CDR3 is CASSVGGDGYTF. The DNA for the CDR3 is TGTGCCAGCAGCGTAGGAGGGGACGGCTACACCTTC. The variable domain in full, completed from reference TRBV9 and TRBJ1-2, reads DSGVTQTPKHLITATGQRVTLRCSPRSGDLSVYWYQQSLDQGLQFLIQYYNGEERAKGNILERFSAQQFPDLHSELNLSSLELGDSALYFCASSVGGDGYTFGSGTRLTVV.

The rearrangement links TRBV19 to TRBJ1-1; no reliable D call. With 3 bases removed from V and 0 bases from J, the gap between germline ends came to 5 bases. The CDR3 has 13 residues. Germline V gene lookup returns CDR1 LNHDA and CDR2 SQIVND (reference sequence). CDR3 residues: CASSIAVNTEAFF. In nucleotides, the CDR3 is TGTGCCAGTAGTATTGCAGTGAACACTGAAGCTTTCTTT.

This clone showed up just once. This chain joins TRBV19 and TRBJ2-4; TRBD1 matches 9 bases. The V and J ends lost 7 bases and 1 base, in that order; junction bases with no gene match: 8. Germline V gives CDR1 LNHDA, CDR2 SQIVND (reference sequence). The CDR3 is 16 amino acids. The CDR3 here is CASTPRGTGAKNIQYF. Here the CDR3 DNA reads TGTGCCAGTACCCCGAGGGGGACAGGGGCCAAAAACATTCAGTACTTC.

This chain links TRBV19 with TRBJ1-5; D perhaps matches TRBD1 (5 bases). The CDR3 sequence is 14 residues long. Trimming left V 6 bases short and J 4 bases short, with 13 bases between. CDR1 LNHDA and CDR2 SQIVND come from the germline V gene (reference sequence). CDR3 in amino acids: CASRFRDGNQPQHF. The CDR3 DNA sequence: TGTGCCAGTAGATTCCGGGACGGAAATCAGCCCCAGCATTTT.

This clone was seen a single time. The chain is built from TRBV7-2 and TRBJ1-6; perhaps TRBD1 as D (5 bases). Germline loops: CDR1 SGHTA, CDR2 FQGNSA. V was pared by 5 bases and J by 6 bases, with 17 bases between. This CDR3 is 16 amino acids long. The CDR3 region has the DNA TGTGCCAGCAGCACCGTGACCGGGACGGTTAATTCACCCCTCCACTTT. This sequence encodes CASSTVTGTVNSPLHF.

This chain connects TRBV4-3 to TRBJ2-2, with TRBD1 as a possible D gene (5 bases). This CDR3 spans 16 amino acids. V was clipped by 0 bases and J by 0 bases, with 8 bases between them. Germline assignment: CDR1 LGHNA and CDR2 YSLEER. The CDR3: CASSQDRGANTGELFF. The CDR3 bases are TGCGCCAGCAGCCAAGATAGGGGCGCGAACACCGGGGAGCTGTTTTTT.

This clone was detected only once. The V and J genes are TRBV6-6 and TRBJ1-2; 7 bases align to TRBD1. The CDR3 length is 13 residues. The germline V gene has CDR1 MNHNY and CDR2 SVGAGI (reference sequence). J lost 8 bases, V lost 4 bases, and 7 bases had no gene match. The chain's CDR3 is CASSFTGERGYTF. CDR3 bases: TGTGCCAGCAGTTTCACAGGGGAGAGGGGCTACACCTTC.

The V call is TRBV25-1, the J call TRBJ1-2; TRBD1 matches at 9 bases. With V trimmed by 4 bases and J by 7 bases, 10 bases remained unmatched. This CDR3 is built from 15 residues. CDR1 and CDR2 from the germline V gene are MGHDK and SYGVNS. The CDR3 protein is CASSVGGTGISGYTF. The CDR3 bases are TGTGCCAGCAGTGTAGGCGGGACAGGGATTAGTGGCTACACCTTC.